The present entry profiles one T cell receptor beta chain with its context. TCRdb passed the RT-PCR reads through MiXCR, listing each CDR3 protein once. The table records about 680,000 distinct CDR3 sequences, approximately 15% of them present only once. V trimming: 1 base; J trimming: 6 bases; junction bases outside the gene matches: 7. CDR1 and CDR2 from the germline V gene are MNHNS and SASEGT. This CDR3 is 15 amino acids long. The chain links TRBV6-1 to TRBJ2-3, with 7 bases matching TRBD1. The source of this sequence is a female donor in good health, serving as a healthy control. Sequenced material: memory CD4+ T cells from blood. CDR3 region: CASSEELLTGDTQYF. In nucleotides, the CDR3 is TGTGCCAGCAGTGAAGAGCTCCTGACAGGGGATACGCAGTATTTT.